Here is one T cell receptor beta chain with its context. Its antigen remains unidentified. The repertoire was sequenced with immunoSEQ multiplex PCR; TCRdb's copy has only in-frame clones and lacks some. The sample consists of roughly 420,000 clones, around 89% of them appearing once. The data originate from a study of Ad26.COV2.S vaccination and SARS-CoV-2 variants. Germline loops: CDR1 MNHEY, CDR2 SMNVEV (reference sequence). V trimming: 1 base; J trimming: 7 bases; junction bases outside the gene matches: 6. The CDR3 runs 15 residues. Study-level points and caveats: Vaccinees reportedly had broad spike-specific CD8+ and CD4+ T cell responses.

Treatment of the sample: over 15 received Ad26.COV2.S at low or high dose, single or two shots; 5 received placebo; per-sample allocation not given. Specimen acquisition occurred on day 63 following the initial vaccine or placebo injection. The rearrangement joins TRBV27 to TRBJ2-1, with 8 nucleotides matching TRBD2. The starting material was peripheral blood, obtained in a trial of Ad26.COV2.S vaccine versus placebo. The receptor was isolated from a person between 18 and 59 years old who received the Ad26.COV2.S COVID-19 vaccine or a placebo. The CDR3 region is CASSLFSGVGNEQFF. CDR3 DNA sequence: TGTGCCAGCAGTTTATTTAGCGGGGTGGGGAATGAGCAGTTCTTC.